Below, one T cell receptor beta chain is given with its context. This record comes from a study of control samples from healthy donors and cancer patients. Germline CDR1 is SNHLY and CDR2 is FYNNEI. The V and J ends lost 3 bases and 3 bases respectively, with 11 bases between them. The CDR3 is made up of 14 amino acids. The assay was immunoSEQ multiplex PCR, and TCRdb's table has in-frame clones only and misses some. The sample lists around 100,000 clones, approximately 92% occurring once. This receptor was obtained from a human donor in good health. The donor label of this sample is uncertain. V and J are TRBV2 and TRBJ1-2; D gene ambiguous. Material: blood. This chain's CDR3 is CASSDFLPDYGYTF. The CDR3, as DNA: TGTGCCAGCAGTGATTTTTTACCAGACTATGGCTACACCTTC.